This is a list of T cell receptor beta chains from one sample in a study of tumor and adjacent non-tumor tissue in lung cancer. TCRdb called the multiplex PCR reads again in MiXCR, with one record for every CDR3 protein. The sample carries about 80,000 distinct CDR3 sequences, less than 75% recorded once. Material for sequencing was lung tumor tissue. The receptor set was obtained from a woman in her seventies with non-small cell lung cancer. The CDR3 runs from the conserved cysteine through the conserved F or W. Each record gives: J gene, V gene, clone size, D gene, CDR3 protein, CDR3 DNA. The D gene is left open where the match is weak. Clone size is stated in some rows and not others, as once, few, many or a class when expanded.

j_call: TRBJ2-1
v_call: TRBV20-1
clone_size: -
d_call: TRBD1
cdr3_aa: CSAYFDRDVNEHFF
cdr3_nt: TGCAGTGCTTATTTTGACAGGGACGTCAATGAGCACTTCTTC

j_call: TRBJ1-3
v_call: TRBV30
clone_size: few
d_call: -
cdr3_aa: CAWRRTAGNTIYF
cdr3_nt: TGTGCCTGGCGAAGGACGGCTGGAAACACCATATATTTT

j_call: TRBJ2-5
v_call: TRBV11-1
clone_size: -
d_call: -
cdr3_aa: CARSLHRLHETKYF
cdr3_nt: TGTGCCAGGAGCTTGCACAGGTTGCATGAGACCAAGTACTTC

j_call: TRBJ2-7
v_call: TRBV28
clone_size: -
d_call: -
cdr3_aa: CATLGRGVTYEQYF
cdr3_nt: TGTGCCACCCTCGGCAGGGGGGTGACCTACGAGCAGTACTTC

j_call: TRBJ1-2
v_call: TRBV6-2/TRBV6-3
clone_size: -
d_call: -
cdr3_aa: CVSNDSRGENYGYTF
cdr3_nt: TGTGTCAGCAACGACTCACGGGGCGAAAACTATGGCTACACCTTC

j_call: TRBJ2-5
v_call: TRBV7-9
clone_size: -
d_call: TRBD2
cdr3_aa: CASSSGSAGGQETQYF
cdr3_nt: TGTGCCAGCAGCTCAGGGTCAGCGGGGGGACAAGAGACCCAGTACTTC

j_call: TRBJ2-5
v_call: TRBV20-1
clone_size: many
d_call: -
cdr3_aa: CSAEWQGQETQYF
cdr3_nt: TGCAGTGCTGAGTGGCAGGGGCAAGAGACCCAGTACTTC

j_call: TRBJ2-5
v_call: TRBV20-1
clone_size: once
d_call: TRBD2
cdr3_aa: CSATDQGRLAGEEIQYF
cdr3_nt: TGCAGTGCTACAGACCAAGGGCGACTAGCGGGAGAAGAGATCCAGTACTTC

j_call: TRBJ1-2
v_call: TRBV29-1
clone_size: -
d_call: -
cdr3_aa: CSVVERNYGYTF
cdr3_nt: TGCAGTGTTGTAGAGCGGAACTATGGCTACACCTTC

j_call: TRBJ1-4
v_call: TRBV11-2
clone_size: -
d_call: -
cdr3_aa: CASSFGSTNEKLFF
cdr3_nt: TGTGCCAGCAGCTTTGGATCCACTAATGAAAAACTGTTTTTT

j_call: TRBJ1-1
v_call: TRBV30
clone_size: many
d_call: TRBD1
cdr3_aa: CAHGATGSYTEAFF
cdr3_nt: TGTGCGCACGGAGCGACAGGGTCATACACTGAAGCTTTCTTT

j_call: TRBJ1-5
v_call: TRBV5-1
clone_size: -
d_call: -
cdr3_aa: CANSSGQSSNQAQHF
cdr3_nt: TGCGCCAACAGCAGTGGACAGAGTAGCAATCAGGCCCAGCATTTT

j_call: TRBJ2-2
v_call: TRBV24-1
clone_size: -
d_call: TRBD2
cdr3_aa: CATRSLGLTETGEKKDIGELFF
cdr3_nt: TGTGCCACCAGGTCCCTGGGACTAACGGAGACCGGAGAGAAGAAAGACATCGGGGAGCTGTTTTTT

j_call: TRBJ2-7
v_call: TRBV29-1
clone_size: -
d_call: TRBD2
cdr3_aa: CSVVRGTSPYERYF
cdr3_nt: TGCAGCGTTGTGAGGGGGACTAGCCCCTACGAGCGGTACTTT

j_call: TRBJ2-3
v_call: TRBV7-3
clone_size: -
d_call: TRBD2
cdr3_aa: CASSLSAGAGGDTQYF
cdr3_nt: TGTGCCAGCAGCTTAAGTGCGGGAGCGGGCGGAGATACGCAGTATTTT

j_call: TRBJ2-2
v_call: TRBV9
clone_size: -
d_call: TRBD2
cdr3_aa: CASSATSAYTGELFF
cdr3_nt: TGTGCCAGCAGCGCCACTAGCGCTTACACCGGGGAGCTGTTTTTT

j_call: TRBJ1-2
v_call: TRBV6-1
clone_size: -
d_call: TRBD1
cdr3_aa: CASRHRTGYGYTF
cdr3_nt: TGTGCCAGCAGACATAGGACAGGCTATGGCTACACCTTC

j_call: TRBJ2-2
v_call: TRBV6-6
clone_size: once
d_call: TRBD1
cdr3_aa: CSSHDLVGGDTGELFF
cdr3_nt: TGTTCCAGCCACGACTTGGTAGGGGGCGACACCGGGGAGCTGTTTTTT

j_call: TRBJ2-5
v_call: TRBV4-2
clone_size: few
d_call: -
cdr3_aa: CASSQAPYQETQCF
cdr3_nt: TGTGCCAGCAGCCAAGCTCCGTACCAAGAGACCCAGTGTTTC

j_call: TRBJ2-1
v_call: TRBV7-8
clone_size: once
d_call: -
cdr3_aa: CAMSLVSSVGEQFF
cdr3_nt: TGTGCCATGAGCTTAGTTTCTAGCGTCGGTGAGCAGTTCTTC

j_call: TRBJ1-1
v_call: TRBV12-3/TRBV12-4
clone_size: -
d_call: -
cdr3_aa: CASNLWHSPCQASF
cdr3_nt: TGTGCCAGCAATTTATGGCACAGCCCCTGCCAAGCTTCCTTT

j_call: TRBJ2-1
v_call: TRBV28
clone_size: few
d_call: -
cdr3_aa: CASSSPSGWGYNGQFF
cdr3_nt: TGTGCCAGCAGTTCCCCCAGCGGGTGGGGTTACAATGGGCAGTTCTTC

j_call: TRBJ1-1
v_call: TRBV12-3/TRBV12-4
clone_size: -
d_call: -
cdr3_aa: CASRSESRNTEAFF
cdr3_nt: TGCGCCAGCAGGTCGGAGTCGAGGAACACTGAAGCTTTCTTT

j_call: TRBJ2-3
v_call: TRBV20-1
clone_size: -
d_call: -
cdr3_aa: CIVSLSDSQYF
cdr3_nt: TGCATTGTTAGTCTTTCAGATTCGCAGTATTTT

j_call: TRBJ2-3
v_call: TRBV11-3
clone_size: -
d_call: -
cdr3_aa: CASSFVTSIDTQYF
cdr3_nt: TGTGCCAGCAGCTTTGTCACTAGCATAGATACGCAGTATTTT

j_call: TRBJ2-1
v_call: TRBV20-1
clone_size: -
d_call: -
cdr3_aa: CSARLSPGSSYNEQFF
cdr3_nt: TGCAGTGCTCGTCTTTCCCCGGGAAGCTCCTACAATGAGCAGTTCTTC

j_call: TRBJ2-3
v_call: TRBV3-1
clone_size: -
d_call: TRBD2
cdr3_aa: CASSQDVAGGATSTDTQYF
cdr3_nt: TGTGCCAGCAGCCAAGATGTAGCGGGAGGGGCTACTAGCACAGATACGCAGTATTTT

j_call: TRBJ1-5
v_call: TRBV10-3
clone_size: -
d_call: -
cdr3_aa: CAFSGTTFNQPLHF
cdr3_nt: TGTGCCTTCAGTGGGACAACTTTCAATCAGCCCCTGCATTTT

j_call: TRBJ2-7
v_call: TRBV6-5
clone_size: -
d_call: -
cdr3_aa: CASSYWGASDNEQYF
cdr3_nt: TGTGCTAGCAGTTATTGGGGGGCCTCAGACAACGAGCAGTACTTC

j_call: TRBJ2-7
v_call: TRBV10-2
clone_size: -
d_call: TRBD2
cdr3_aa: CASNGRGSYELYF
cdr3_nt: TGCGCCAGCAATGGGAGGGGCTCATACGAGCTGTACTTC

j_call: TRBJ2-1
v_call: TRBV12-3/TRBV12-4
clone_size: -
d_call: -
cdr3_aa: CATKTVAVNDQFF
cdr3_nt: TGTGCCACCAAAACAGTGGCCGTTAATGATCAGTTCTTC

j_call: TRBJ1-2
v_call: TRBV28
clone_size: many
d_call: -
cdr3_aa: CASSTTWTANYGYTF
cdr3_nt: TGTGCCAGCAGTACGACCTGGACAGCTAACTATGGCTACACCTTC

j_call: TRBJ1-1
v_call: TRBV19
clone_size: -
d_call: -
cdr3_aa: CASSISVNTEALF
cdr3_nt: TGTGCCAGTAGTATTAGCGTGAACACTGAAGCTTTATTT

j_call: TRBJ2-3
v_call: TRBV20-1
clone_size: many
d_call: -
cdr3_aa: CSARDRGLTSDTQYF
cdr3_nt: TGCAGTGCTAGAGATCGGGGGTTAACCTCAGATACGCAGTATTTT

j_call: TRBJ2-3
v_call: TRBV6-1
clone_size: -
d_call: -
cdr3_aa: CASSSMHSLGADTKYF
cdr3_nt: TGTGCCAGTAGTTCTATGCACTCGCTGGGGGCTGATACGAAGTATTTT

j_call: TRBJ1-1
v_call: TRBV30
clone_size: many
d_call: -
cdr3_aa: CAWSYPSGAFF
cdr3_nt: TGTGCCTGGAGTTACCCCTCCGGAGCTTTCTTT

j_call: TRBJ2-7
v_call: TRBV7-8
clone_size: many
d_call: TRBD2
cdr3_aa: CASSSKREVVYEQYF
cdr3_nt: TGTGCCAGCAGCTCCAAGCGGGAGGTCGTTTACGAGCAGTACTTC

j_call: TRBJ1-1
v_call: TRBV20-1
clone_size: -
d_call: -
cdr3_aa: CNAIGGGYTEAFF
cdr3_nt: TGCAATGCAATCGGGGGGGGGTACACTGAAGCTTTCTTT

j_call: TRBJ1-5
v_call: TRBV12-3/TRBV12-4
clone_size: few
d_call: -
cdr3_aa: CASSPSGDNQPQQF
cdr3_nt: TGTGCCAGCAGCCCTTCTGGAGACAATCAGCCCCAGCAGTTT

j_call: TRBJ1-2
v_call: TRBV4-1
clone_size: -
d_call: -
cdr3_aa: CASSRGRRGVAYGYTF
cdr3_nt: TGCGCCAGCAGCCGAGGTCGACGGGGTGTGGCCTATGGCTACACCTTC

j_call: TRBJ1-1
v_call: TRBV4-1
clone_size: -
d_call: -
cdr3_aa: CTSGLYLPPMNTEAFF
cdr3_nt: TGCACCAGCGGCCTCTATCTCCCACCAATGAACACTGAAGCTTTCTTT

j_call: TRBJ1-5
v_call: TRBV6-1
clone_size: few
d_call: -
cdr3_aa: CASSDTGACNQPQHF
cdr3_nt: TGTGCCAGCAGCGACACTGGGGCATGTAATCAGCCCCAGCATTTT

j_call: TRBJ1-2
v_call: TRBV28
clone_size: -
d_call: -
cdr3_aa: CATRIPRNYGYTF
cdr3_nt: TGTGCCACCAGAATACCCAGAAACTATGGCTACACCTTC

j_call: TRBJ1-4
v_call: TRBV29-1
clone_size: once
d_call: TRBD1
cdr3_aa: CSAGQGDEKLIF
cdr3_nt: TGCAGCGCAGGACAGGGAGACGAAAAACTGATTTTT

j_call: TRBJ2-7
v_call: TRBV5-4
clone_size: many
d_call: -
cdr3_aa: CASSSQRTAPYEQYF
cdr3_nt: TGTGCCAGCAGCTCCCAAAGGACGGCTCCCTACGAGCAGTACTTC

j_call: TRBJ2-7
v_call: TRBV28
clone_size: -
d_call: -
cdr3_aa: CVSSQEGGRNSYEQYF
cdr3_nt: TGTGTCAGCAGCCAGGAGGGGGGACGGAACTCCTACGAGCAGTACTTC

j_call: TRBJ1-2
v_call: TRBV29-1
clone_size: -
d_call: -
cdr3_aa: CSARSVNYGYTF
cdr3_nt: TGCAGCGCCAGGTCAGTTAACTATGGGTACACCTTC

j_call: TRBJ2-1
v_call: TRBV6-1
clone_size: -
d_call: -
cdr3_aa: CASNQEWGLLHNEQFF
cdr3_nt: TGTGCCAGCAATCAGGAATGGGGACTGTTACATAATGAGCAGTTCTTC

j_call: TRBJ2-1
v_call: TRBV6-5
clone_size: medium-sized
d_call: TRBD2
cdr3_aa: CASSYSSTSGVIYNEQFF
cdr3_nt: TGTGCCAGCAGTTACTCGAGTACTAGCGGGGTTATTTACAATGAGCAGTTCTTC